These 18 T cell receptor beta chains originate from one sample sequenced in a study of T cells in lung cancer brain metastases. Profiling relied on immunoSEQ multiplex PCR, and the TCRdb table lists in-frame clones only, not all of them. The sample has more than 5,000 clones, about 84% seen once. Sequencing was carried out using tumor tissue from a brain metastasis. These TCRs come from a woman between 45 and 65 years old with non-small cell lung cancer that had spread to the brain.

The chain carries TRBV27 and TRBJ2-5; D not resolved. V was shortened by 5 bases and J by 5 bases, with 9 bases between the two germline ends. Germline CDR1 is MNHEY and CDR2 is SMNVEV (reference sequence). The CDR3 totals 12 residues. The CDR3 protein is CASSNAGETQYF. CDR3 bases: TGTGCCAGCAGTAATGCCGGGGAGACCCAGTACTTC.

This clone has just one count. One junction end disagrees with the germline gene, perhaps due to a read error. CDR3 loop: CASSLNGDLGLDF. As DNA, the CDR3 is TGTGCCAGCAGCTTAAATGGGGACCTCGGCTTGGACTTC. The chain combines TRBV7-3 with TRBJ2-7; D may match TRBD1 or TRBD2 (5 bases each). The CDR3 has 13 amino acids. Per the germline V gene, CDR1 is SGHTA and CDR2 is FQGTGA.

The rearrangement links TRBV18 to TRBJ2-1, with a tentative D call TRBD1 (6 bases). The germline V gene encodes CDR1 KGHSH and CDR2 LQKENI. Between the trimmed V and J ends, which lost 2 bases and 4 bases, there was a span of 18 bases. The CDR3 runs to 17 residues. The CDR3 nucleotides are TGTGCCAGCTCACCAATCCCCTACAGGGATATATACAATGAGCAGTTCTTC. Its protein product is CASSPIPYRDIYNEQFF.

CDR3 coding DNA: TGCGCCAGCAGCCCATCCCTTGTTTTGGGGGGTCTGACGTTTGGGAGGGAGCTGTTTTTT. Its translation: CASSPSLVLGGLTFGRELFF. The rearrangement links TRBV10-2 to TRBJ2-2; D possibly corresponds to TRBD2 (6 bases). V was cut by 6 bases and J by 9 bases, with 35 bases left in between. Germline assignment: CDR1 WSHSY and CDR2 SAAADI. The CDR3 sequence is 20 residues long.

The J gene is TRBJ2-5, the V gene TRBV5-8, with TRBD2 as a possible D gene (5 bases). CDR1 is SGHTS, CDR2 YDEGEE, per germline. V gave up 4 bases and J gave up 2 bases, with 9 bases separating them. This CDR3 contains 13 residues. CDR3 protein: CASSHPGQETQYF. The CDR3 DNA sequence: TGTGCCAGCAGCCACCCGGGACAAGAGACCCAGTACTTC. The variable domain in full, with the rest retrieved from reference TRBV5-8 and TRBJ2-5, is EAGVTQSPTHLIKTRGQQATLRCSPISGHTSVYWYQQALGLGLQFLLWYDEGEERNRGNFPPRFSGRQFPNYSSELNVNALELEDSALYLCASSHPGQETQYFGPGTRLLVL.

This clone was observed a handful of times. The gene calls are TRBV6-5 and TRBJ1-1; D is unresolved. The length of the CDR3 is 13 residues. V lost 4 bases and J lost 5, with 11 bases in between. Per the germline V gene, CDR1 is MNHEY and CDR2 is SVGAGI. The CDR3 DNA reads as TGTGCCAGCAGTTTCGCTACCGGGACTGAAGCTTTCTTT. It codes for CASSFATGTEAFF.

The CDR3 protein is CASSFLDNNEQFF. In nucleotides, the CDR3 is TGTGCCAGCAGTTTCCTAGACAACAATGAGCAGTTCTTC. The V call is TRBV28, the J call TRBJ2-1; D call uncertain. V dropped 3 bases and J dropped 5 bases, with 8 bases sitting between them. Germline V gene lookup returns CDR1 MDHEN and CDR2 SYDVKM. This CDR3 is built from 13 residues.

The rearrangement links TRBV2 to TRBJ1-2; 7 bases map to TRBD1. After removal of 9 bases from V and 4 bases from J, the junction contained 8 bases not matched to a gene. This CDR3 has 13 residues. CDR1 is SNHLY, CDR2 FYNNEI, per germline. CDR3 sequence reads: CARGETGLYGYTF. Written as DNA, the CDR3 is TGTGCCAGAGGAGAGACAGGGCTCTATGGCTACACCTTC. The full variable domain, its missing parts supplied by reference TRBV2 and TRBJ1-2, is EPEVTQTPSHQVTQMGQEVILRCVPISNHLYFYWYRQILGQKVEFLVSFYNNEISEKSEIFDDQFSVERPDGSNFTLKIRSTKLEDSAMYFCARGETGLYGYTFGSGTRLTVV.

The chain links TRBV28 to TRBJ2-7; D is ambiguous. This CDR3 is 14 amino acids long. The germline V gene has CDR1 MDHEN and CDR2 SYDVKM. V was shortened by 4 bases and J by 0 bases, with 10 bases between the two germline ends. The CDR3 region has the DNA TGTGCCAGCAGTTCACTGATTGGCTCCTACGAGCAGTACTTC. It specifies CASSSLIGSYEQYF.

The chain joins TRBV30 to TRBJ2-2; 11 bases are shared with TRBD1. V lost 8 bases to trimming and J lost 1 base; unmatched junction nucleotides: 3. Germline V gives CDR1 GTSNPN, CDR2 SVGIG (reference sequence). This CDR3 is built from 14 residues. The CDR3 region has the DNA TGTGCCATGGGACAGGGGGGGAACACCGGGGAGCTGTTTTTT. Protein product: CAMGQGGNTGELFF.

The CDR3 nucleotides read TGTGCCAGCACAGTCTCTCATCAGCCCCAGCATTTT. Translation gives CASTVSHQPQHF. The J gene is TRBJ1-5, the V gene TRBV6-1; D call uncertain. The CDR3 runs 12 residues. Per germline, CDR1 MNHNS and CDR2 SASEGT. V shed 7 bases and J shed 5 bases, with 9 bases lying between them.

In its sample, this clone was seen once. J is TRBJ1-1 and V is TRBV4-1, with unresolved D. Trimming took off 5 bases at V and 1 base at J, with 11 bases between the two ends. The CDR3 totals 14 residues. Germline values: CDR1 MGHRA, CDR2 YSYEKL. The CDR3 here is CASSYRTENTEAFF. CDR3 nucleotides: TGCGCCAGCAGCTATCGGACCGAGAACACTGAAGCTTTCTTT.

The rearrangement joins TRBV12-5 to TRBJ1-1, with D perhaps matching TRBD1 (5 bases). Germline CDR1 reads LGHNT; CDR2 reads FRNRAP. The V end lost 1 base, the J end lost 3 bases, and 12 bases lay between the germline ends. The CDR3 loop spans 15 amino acids. The CDR3 nucleotides read TGTGCTAGTGGTTTGGCCGGGACCTCGTACACTGAAGCTTTCTTT. It encodes CASGLAGTSYTEAFF.

As regards this clone: The same CDR3 arises from other DNA sequences in this sample as well. The J gene is TRBJ2-5, the V gene TRBV29-1; TRBD1 matches 11 bases. Germline V CDR1 and CDR2: SQVTM, ANQGSEA. V shed 7 bases and J 1 base; nucleotides not matched to a gene: 8. The CDR3 covers 15 residues. DNA for the CDR3: TGCAGCGCTCAAGCCGGGACAGGGGGCCAAGAGACCCAGTACTTC. Its translation is CSAQAGTGGQETQYF.

The J gene is TRBJ2-7, the V gene TRBV21-1; TRBD2, the table's D call, lacks a check against the DNA. TRBV21-1 is a pseudogene segment. The CDR3 spans 16 residues. The CDR3 protein is CASSSSLAKVAYEQYF. CDR3 DNA: TGTGCCAGCAGCTCATCACTAGCGAAAGTCGCCTACGAGCAGTACTTC.

The chain couples TRBV13 to TRBJ1-1; D remains unclear. Between the trimmed V and J ends, which lost 5 bases and 5 bases, there was a span of 9 bases. This CDR3 comprises 12 residues. Looked up from germline, CDR1 is PRHDT and CDR2 is FYEKMQ (reference sequence). Here the CDR3 reads CASSQLRTEAFF. Here the CDR3 DNA reads TGTGCCAGCAGCCAACTACGGACTGAAGCTTTCTTT.

Only a few counts were recorded for this clone. Different DNA sequences within this sample yield the same CDR3. The chain has TRBV20-1 and TRBJ1-1; no reliable D call. The CDR3 extends over 11 amino acids. Trimming took 0 bases from V and 11 from J, leaving 10 bases between them. Germline loops: CDR1 DFQATT, CDR2 SNEGSKA (reference sequence). The CDR3: CSARDLARAFF. The CDR3 coding sequence is TGCAGTGCTAGAGATCTCGCCAGGGCTTTCTTT.

Of note for this clone: At one of its ends the junction is not consistent with the germline gene, which may arise from a read error. V and J are TRBV30 and TRBJ1-5; D ambiguous. Per the germline V gene, CDR1 is GTSNPN and CDR2 is SVGIG (reference sequence). The length of the CDR3 is 15 residues. The CDR3 DNA is TGTGCCTGGAGTGCCCTGGACTCCCACAATCAGTCCCAGCATTTT. Its translation: CAWSALDSHNQSQHF.